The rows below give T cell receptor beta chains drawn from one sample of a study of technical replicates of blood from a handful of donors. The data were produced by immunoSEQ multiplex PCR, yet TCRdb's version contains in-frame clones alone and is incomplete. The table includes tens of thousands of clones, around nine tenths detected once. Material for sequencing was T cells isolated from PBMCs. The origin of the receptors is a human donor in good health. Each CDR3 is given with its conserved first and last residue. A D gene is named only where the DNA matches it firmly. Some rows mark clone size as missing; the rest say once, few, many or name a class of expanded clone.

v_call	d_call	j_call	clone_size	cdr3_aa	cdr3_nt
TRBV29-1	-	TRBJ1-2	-	CSVVPPVVANGYTF	TGCAGCGTCGTACCCCCCGTTGTAGCAAATGGCTACACCTTC
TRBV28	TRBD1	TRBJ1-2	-	CASSLFSLGQASNYGYTF	TGTGCCAGCAGTTTATTTTCCCTCGGACAGGCGAGTAACTATGGCTACACCTTC
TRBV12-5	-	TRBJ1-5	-	CASGLYFTDQSGNQPQHF	TGTGCTAGTGGTTTGTATTTTACCGACCAGAGCGGCAATCAGCCCCAGCATTTT
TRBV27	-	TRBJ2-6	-	CASSLARAGANVLTF	TGTGCCAGCAGTTTAGCCAGGGCTGGGGCCAACGTCCTGACTTTC
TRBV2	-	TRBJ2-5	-	CASSAGGQETQYF	TGTGCCAGCAGTGCCGGGGGCCAAGAGACCCAGTACTTC
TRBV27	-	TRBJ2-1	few	CASTFYNEQFF	TGTGCCAGCACCTTTTACAATGAGCAGTTCTTC
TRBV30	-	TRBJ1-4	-	CAWSQQADEKLFF	TGTGCCTGGAGTCAGCAGGCAGATGAAAAACTGTTTTTT
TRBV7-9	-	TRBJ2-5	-	CASSRSRDFSETQYF	TGTGCCAGCAGCCGATCCCGGGACTTTTCAGAGACCCAGTACTTC
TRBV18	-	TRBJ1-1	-	CASSAGVYEAFF	TGTGCCAGCTCGGCAGGGGTCTATGAAGCTTTCTTT
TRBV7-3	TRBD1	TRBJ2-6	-	CASSQQGSGANVLTF	TGTGCCAGCAGCCAACAGGGGTCTGGGGCCAACGTCCTGACTTTC
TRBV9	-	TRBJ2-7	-	CASSVQGSSYEQYF	TGTGCCAGCAGCGTACAGGGGAGCTCCTACGAGCAGTACTTC
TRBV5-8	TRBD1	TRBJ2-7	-	CASSRNSGTGPVEQYF	TGTGCCAGCAGTCGCAACTCCGGGACAGGTCCTGTCGAGCAGTACTTC
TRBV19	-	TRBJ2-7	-	CASSGGGVYEQYF	TGTGCCAGTAGCGGAGGGGGGGTCTACGAGCAGTACTTC
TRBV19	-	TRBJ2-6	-	CASSIETWRLKSPGANVLTF	TGTGCCAGTAGTATTGAAACCTGGAGGCTAAAATCTCCTGGGGCCAACGTCCTGACTTTC
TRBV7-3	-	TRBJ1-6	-	CASSLSPGHRFHF	TGTGCCAGCAGCTTGTCTCCGGGACACCGGTTCCACTTT
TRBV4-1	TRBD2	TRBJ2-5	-	CASSQPFGRGDQQETQYF	TGCGCCAGCAGCCAACCTTTCGGCCGGGGGGACCAGCAAGAGACCCAGTACTTC
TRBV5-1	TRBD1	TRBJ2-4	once	CASSLVETGPIIQYF	TGCGCCAGCAGCTTGGTTGAGACAGGGCCGATCATTCAGTACTTC
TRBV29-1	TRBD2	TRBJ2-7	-	CSVSGGATSYEQYF	TGCAGCGTCTCGGGGGGAGCAACATCCTACGAGCAGTACTTC
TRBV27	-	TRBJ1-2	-	CASSLSAGLDYGYTF	TGTGCCAGCAGTTTAAGCGCAGGGTTAGACTATGGCTACACCTTC
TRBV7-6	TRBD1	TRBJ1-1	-	CASSLIGTDFTEAFF	TGTGCCAGCAGCCTAATCGGGACAGACTTTACCGAAGCTTTCTTT
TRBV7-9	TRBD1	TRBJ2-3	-	CASSSDRGGDTQYF	TGTGCCAGCAGCTCTGACAGGGGTGGGGATACGCAGTATTTT
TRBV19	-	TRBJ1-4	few	CASRTGTTNEKLFF	TGTGCCAGTAGAACAGGGACGACTAATGAAAAACTGTTTTTT
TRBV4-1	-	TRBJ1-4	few	CASSQEREKLFF	TGCGCCAGCAGCCAAGAGCGTGAAAAACTGTTTTTT
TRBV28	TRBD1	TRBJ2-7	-	CASSAPGQSYEQYF	TGTGCCAGCAGTGCTCCGGGACAGTCCTACGAGCAGTACTTC
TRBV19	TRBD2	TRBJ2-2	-	CASMGLAFPANTGELFF	TGTGCCAGTATGGGACTAGCCTTCCCCGCGAACACCGGGGAGCTGTTTTTT
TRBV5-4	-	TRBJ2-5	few	CASSGWALGGETQYF	TGTGCCAGCAGCGGTTGGGCGCTGGGAGGAGAGACCCAGTACTTC
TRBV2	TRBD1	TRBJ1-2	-	CASSVQGANYGYTF	TGTGCCAGCAGTGTACAGGGGGCTAACTATGGCTACACCTTC
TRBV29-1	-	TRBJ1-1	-	CSIGVLRETEAFF	TGCAGCATTGGGGTGTTGAGGGAAACTGAAGCTTTCTTT
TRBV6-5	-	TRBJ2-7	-	CASSYSDRPYEQYF	TGTGCCAGCAGTTACTCGGACAGACCTTACGAGCAGTACTTC